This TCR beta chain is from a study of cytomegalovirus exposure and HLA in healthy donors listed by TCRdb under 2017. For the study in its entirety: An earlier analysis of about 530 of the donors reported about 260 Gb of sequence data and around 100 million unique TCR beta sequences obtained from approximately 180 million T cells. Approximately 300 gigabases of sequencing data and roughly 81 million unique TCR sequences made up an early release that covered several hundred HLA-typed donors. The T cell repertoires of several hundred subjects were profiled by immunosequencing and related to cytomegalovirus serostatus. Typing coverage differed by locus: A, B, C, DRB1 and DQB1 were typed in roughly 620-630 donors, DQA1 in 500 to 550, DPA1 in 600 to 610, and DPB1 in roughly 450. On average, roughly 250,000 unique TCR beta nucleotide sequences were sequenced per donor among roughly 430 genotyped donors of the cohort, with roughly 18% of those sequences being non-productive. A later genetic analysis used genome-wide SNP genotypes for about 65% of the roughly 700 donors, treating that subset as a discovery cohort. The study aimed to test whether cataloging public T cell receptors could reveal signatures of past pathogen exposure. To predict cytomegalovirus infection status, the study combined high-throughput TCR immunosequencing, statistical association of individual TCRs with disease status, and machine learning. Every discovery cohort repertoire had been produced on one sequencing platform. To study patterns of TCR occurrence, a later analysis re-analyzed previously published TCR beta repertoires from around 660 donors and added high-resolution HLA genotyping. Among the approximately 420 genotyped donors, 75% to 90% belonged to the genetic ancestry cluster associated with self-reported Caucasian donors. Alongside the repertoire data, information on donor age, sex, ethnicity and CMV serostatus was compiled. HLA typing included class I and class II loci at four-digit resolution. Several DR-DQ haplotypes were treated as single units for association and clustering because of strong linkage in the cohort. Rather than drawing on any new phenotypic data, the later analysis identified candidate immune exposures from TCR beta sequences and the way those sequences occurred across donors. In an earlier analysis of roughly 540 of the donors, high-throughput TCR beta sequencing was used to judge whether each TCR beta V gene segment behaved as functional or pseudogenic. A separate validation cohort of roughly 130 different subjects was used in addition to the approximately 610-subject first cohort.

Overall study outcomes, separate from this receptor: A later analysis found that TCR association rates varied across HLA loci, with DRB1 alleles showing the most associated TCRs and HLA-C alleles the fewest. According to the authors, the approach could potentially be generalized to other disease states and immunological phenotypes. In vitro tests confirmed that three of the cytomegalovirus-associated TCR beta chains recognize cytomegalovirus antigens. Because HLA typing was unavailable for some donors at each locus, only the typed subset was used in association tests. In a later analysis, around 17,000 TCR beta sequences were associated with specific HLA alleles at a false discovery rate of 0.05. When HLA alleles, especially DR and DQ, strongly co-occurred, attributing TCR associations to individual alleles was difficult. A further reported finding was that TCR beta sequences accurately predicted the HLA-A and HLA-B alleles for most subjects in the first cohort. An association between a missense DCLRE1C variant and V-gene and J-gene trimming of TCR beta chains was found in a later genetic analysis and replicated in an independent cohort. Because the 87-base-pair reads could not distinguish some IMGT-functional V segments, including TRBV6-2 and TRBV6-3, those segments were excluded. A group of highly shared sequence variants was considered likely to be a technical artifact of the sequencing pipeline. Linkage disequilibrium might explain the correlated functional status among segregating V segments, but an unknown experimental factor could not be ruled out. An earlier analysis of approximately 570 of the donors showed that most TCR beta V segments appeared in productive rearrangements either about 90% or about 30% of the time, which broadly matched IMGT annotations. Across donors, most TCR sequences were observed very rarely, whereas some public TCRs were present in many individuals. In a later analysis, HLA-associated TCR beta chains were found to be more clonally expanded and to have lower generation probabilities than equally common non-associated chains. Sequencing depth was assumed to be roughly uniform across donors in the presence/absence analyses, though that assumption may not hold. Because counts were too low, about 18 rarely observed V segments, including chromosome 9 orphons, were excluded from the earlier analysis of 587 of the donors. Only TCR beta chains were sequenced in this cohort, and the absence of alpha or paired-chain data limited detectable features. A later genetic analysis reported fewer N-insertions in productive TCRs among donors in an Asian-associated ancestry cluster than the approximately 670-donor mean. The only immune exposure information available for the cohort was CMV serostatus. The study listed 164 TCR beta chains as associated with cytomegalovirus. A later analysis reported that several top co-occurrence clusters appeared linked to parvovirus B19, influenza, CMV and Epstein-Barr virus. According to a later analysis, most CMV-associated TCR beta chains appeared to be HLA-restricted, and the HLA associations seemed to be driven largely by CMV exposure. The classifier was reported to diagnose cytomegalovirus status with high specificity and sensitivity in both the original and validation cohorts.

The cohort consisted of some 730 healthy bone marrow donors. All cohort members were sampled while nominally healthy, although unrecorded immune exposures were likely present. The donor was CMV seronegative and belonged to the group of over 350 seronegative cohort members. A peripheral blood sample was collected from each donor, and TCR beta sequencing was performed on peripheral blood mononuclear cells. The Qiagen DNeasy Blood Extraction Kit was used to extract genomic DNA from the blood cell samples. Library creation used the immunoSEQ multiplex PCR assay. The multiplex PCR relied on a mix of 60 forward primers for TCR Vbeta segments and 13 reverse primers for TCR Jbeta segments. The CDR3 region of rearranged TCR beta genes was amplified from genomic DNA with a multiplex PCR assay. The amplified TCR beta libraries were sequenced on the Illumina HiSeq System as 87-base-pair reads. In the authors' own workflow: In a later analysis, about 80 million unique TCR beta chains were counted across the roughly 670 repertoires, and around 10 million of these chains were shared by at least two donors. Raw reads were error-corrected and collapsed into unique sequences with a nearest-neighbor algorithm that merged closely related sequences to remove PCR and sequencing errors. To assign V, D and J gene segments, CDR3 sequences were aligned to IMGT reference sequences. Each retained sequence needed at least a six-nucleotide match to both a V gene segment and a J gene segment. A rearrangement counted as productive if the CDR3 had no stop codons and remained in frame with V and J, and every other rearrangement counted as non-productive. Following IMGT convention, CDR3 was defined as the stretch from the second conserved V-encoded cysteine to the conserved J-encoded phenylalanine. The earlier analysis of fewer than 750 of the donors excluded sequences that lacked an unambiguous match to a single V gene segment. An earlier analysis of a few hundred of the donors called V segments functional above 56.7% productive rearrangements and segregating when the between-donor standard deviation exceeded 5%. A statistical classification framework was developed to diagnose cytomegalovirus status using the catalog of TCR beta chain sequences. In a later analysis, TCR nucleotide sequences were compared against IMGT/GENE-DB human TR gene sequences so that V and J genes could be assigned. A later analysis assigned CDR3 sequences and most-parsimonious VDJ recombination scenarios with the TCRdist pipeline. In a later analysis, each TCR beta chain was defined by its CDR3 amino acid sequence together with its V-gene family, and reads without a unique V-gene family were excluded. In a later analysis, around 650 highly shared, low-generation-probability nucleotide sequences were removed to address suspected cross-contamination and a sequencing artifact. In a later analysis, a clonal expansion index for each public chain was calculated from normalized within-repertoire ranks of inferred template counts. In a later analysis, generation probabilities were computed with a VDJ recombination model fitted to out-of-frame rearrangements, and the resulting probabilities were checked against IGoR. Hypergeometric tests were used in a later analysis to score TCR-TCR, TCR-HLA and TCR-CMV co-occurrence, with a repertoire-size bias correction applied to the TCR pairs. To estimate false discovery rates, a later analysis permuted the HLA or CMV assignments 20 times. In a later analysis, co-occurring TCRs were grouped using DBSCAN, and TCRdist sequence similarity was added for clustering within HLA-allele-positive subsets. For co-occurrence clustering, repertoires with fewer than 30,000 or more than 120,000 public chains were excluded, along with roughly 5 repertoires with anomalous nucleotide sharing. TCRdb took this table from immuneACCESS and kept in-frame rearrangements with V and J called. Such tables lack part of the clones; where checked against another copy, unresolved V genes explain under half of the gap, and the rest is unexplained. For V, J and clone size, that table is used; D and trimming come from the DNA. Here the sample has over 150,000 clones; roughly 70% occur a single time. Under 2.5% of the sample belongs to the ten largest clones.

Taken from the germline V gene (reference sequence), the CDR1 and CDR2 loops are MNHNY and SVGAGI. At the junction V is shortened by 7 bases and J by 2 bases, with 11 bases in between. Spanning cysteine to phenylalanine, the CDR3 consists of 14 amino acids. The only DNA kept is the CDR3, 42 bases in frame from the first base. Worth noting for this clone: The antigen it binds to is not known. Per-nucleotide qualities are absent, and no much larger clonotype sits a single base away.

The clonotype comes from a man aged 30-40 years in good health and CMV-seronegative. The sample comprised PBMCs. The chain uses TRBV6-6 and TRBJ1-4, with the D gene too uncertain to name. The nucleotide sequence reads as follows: TGTGCCAGCATTACTGGGCAGACTAATGAAAAACTGTTTTTT. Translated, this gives CASITGQTNEKLFF.